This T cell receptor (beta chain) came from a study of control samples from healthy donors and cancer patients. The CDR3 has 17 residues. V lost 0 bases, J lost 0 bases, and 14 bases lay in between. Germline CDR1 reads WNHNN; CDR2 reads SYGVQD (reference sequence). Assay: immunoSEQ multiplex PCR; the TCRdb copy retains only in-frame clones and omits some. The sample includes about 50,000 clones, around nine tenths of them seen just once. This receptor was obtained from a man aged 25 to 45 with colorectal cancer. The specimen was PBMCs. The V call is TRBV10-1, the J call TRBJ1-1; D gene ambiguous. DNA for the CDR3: TGCGCCAGCAGTGAGTCGAAGTTGGGTGAAGTGAACACTGAAGCTTTCTTT. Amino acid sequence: CASSESKLGEVNTEAFF.